The source of this T cell receptor (beta chain) is a study of breast tumors, draining lymph nodes, adjacent tissues. This CDR3 has 15 residues. The germline CDR1 and CDR2 sequences are SGDLS and YYNGEE. Deletions cut 4 bases from V and 0 bases from J, with 12 bases between. This clonotype was counted at least ten times. Its specificity is not known. In TCRdb, the multiplex PCR reads were re-called with MiXCR into one record per CDR3 protein. The table includes 65,000 to 80,000 distinct CDR3 sequences, 15% to 20% detected once. Whole-study findings and limits: Tumor TCR diversity was below lymph nodes but above nontumor tissue.

Axillary draining lymph nodes of breast cancer patients supplied the node samples. V gene TRBV9 combines with J gene TRBJ2-3; possible D gene TRBD1, 5 bases. Sequencing input: axillary lymph node tissue. The receptor was isolated from a female donor with breast cancer. Some clones in this sample may be carry-over from other donors' samples. CDR3 region: CASSPRQSSTDTQYF. Written as DNA, the CDR3 is TGTGCCAGCAGCCCAAGACAGTCTAGCACAGATACGCAGTATTTT.